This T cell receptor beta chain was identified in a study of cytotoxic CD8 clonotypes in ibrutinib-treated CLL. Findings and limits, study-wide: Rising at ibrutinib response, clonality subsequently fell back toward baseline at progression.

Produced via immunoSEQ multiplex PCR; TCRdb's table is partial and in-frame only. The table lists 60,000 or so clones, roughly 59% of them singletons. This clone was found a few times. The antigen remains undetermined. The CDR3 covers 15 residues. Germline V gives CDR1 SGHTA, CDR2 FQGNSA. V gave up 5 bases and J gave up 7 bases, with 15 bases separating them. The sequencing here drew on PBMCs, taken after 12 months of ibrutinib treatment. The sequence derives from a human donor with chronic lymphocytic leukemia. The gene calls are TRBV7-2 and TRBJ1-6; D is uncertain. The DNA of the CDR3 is TGTGCCAGCAGCACGCGCCTAGGACGCAATTCACCCCTCCACTTT. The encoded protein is CASSTRLGRNSPLHF.